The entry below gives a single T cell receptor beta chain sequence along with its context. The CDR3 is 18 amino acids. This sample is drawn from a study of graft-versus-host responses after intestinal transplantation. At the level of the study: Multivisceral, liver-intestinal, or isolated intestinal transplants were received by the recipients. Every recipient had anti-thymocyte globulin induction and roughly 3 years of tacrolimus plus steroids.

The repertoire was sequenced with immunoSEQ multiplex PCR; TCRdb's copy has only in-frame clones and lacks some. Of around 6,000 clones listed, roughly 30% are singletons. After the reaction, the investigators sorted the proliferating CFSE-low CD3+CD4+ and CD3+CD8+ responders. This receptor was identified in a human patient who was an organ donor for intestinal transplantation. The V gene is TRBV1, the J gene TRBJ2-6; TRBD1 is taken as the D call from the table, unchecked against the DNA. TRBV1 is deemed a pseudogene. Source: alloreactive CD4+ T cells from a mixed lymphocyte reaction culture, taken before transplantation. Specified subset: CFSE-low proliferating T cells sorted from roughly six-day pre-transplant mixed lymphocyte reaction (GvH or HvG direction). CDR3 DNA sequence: TGCACCAGCAGGATAACAGGTTGTGCACAAAGTCGGGCCAACGTCCTGACTTTC. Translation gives CTSRITGCAQSRANVLTF.